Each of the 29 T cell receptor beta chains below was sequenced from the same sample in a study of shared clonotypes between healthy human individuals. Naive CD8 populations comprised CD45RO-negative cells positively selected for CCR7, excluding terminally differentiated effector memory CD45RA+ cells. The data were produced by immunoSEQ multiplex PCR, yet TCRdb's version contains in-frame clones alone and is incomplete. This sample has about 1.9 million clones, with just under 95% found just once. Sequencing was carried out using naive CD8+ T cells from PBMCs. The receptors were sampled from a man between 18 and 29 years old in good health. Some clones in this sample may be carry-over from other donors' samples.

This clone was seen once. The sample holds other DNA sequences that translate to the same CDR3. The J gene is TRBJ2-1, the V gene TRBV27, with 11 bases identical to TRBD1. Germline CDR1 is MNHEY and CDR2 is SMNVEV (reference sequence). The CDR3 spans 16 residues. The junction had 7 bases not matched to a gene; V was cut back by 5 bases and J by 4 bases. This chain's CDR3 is CASSPPGTGGYNEQFF. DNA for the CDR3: TGTGCCAGCAGTCCCCCCGGGACAGGGGGATACAATGAGCAGTTCTTC.

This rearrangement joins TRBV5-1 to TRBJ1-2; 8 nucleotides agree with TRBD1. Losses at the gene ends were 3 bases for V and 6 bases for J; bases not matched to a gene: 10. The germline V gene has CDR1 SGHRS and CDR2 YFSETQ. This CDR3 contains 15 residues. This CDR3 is CASSSGQVPWDGYTF. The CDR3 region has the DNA TGCGCCAGCAGCTCGGGACAGGTGCCTTGGGATGGCTACACCTTC.

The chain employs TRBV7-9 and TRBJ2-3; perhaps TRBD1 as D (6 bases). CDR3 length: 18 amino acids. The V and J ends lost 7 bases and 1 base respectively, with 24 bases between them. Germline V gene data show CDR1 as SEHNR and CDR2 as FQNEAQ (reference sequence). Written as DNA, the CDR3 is TGTGCCAGCACCTCGACCGATCAGACAGGCCGGGGCACAGATACGCAGTATTTT. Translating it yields CASTSTDQTGRGTDTQYF.

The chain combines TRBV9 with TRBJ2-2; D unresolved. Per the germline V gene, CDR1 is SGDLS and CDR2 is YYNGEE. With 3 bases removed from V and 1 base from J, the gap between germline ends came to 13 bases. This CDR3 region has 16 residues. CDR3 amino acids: CASSGPGPENTGELFF. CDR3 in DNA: TGTGCCAGCAGCGGACCCGGACCCGAGAACACCGGGGAGCTGTTTTTT. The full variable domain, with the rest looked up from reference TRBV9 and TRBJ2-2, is DSGVTQTPKHLITATGQRVTLRCSPRSGDLSVYWYQQSLDQGLQFLIQYYNGEERAKGNILERFSAQQFPDLHSELNLSSLELGDSALYFCASSGPGPENTGELFFGEGSRLTVL.

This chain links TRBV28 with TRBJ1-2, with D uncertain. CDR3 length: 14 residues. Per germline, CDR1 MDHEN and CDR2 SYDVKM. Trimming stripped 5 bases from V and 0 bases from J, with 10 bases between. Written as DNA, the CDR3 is TGTGCCAGCAGTCCTACCCTTGCTAACTATGGCTACACCTTC. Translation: CASSPTLANYGYTF.

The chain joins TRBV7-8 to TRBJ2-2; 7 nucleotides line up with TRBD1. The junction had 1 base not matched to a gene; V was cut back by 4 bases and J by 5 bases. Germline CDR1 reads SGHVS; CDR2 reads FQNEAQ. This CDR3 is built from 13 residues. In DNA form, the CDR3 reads TGTGCCAGCAGCTCGACAGGGACCGGGGAGCTGTTTTTT. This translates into CASSSTGTGELFF.

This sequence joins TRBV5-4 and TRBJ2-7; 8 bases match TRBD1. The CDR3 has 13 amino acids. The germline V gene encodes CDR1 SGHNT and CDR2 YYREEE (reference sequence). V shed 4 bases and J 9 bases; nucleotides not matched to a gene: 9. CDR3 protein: CASSPQGALSQYF. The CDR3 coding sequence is TGTGCCAGCAGCCCCCAGGGGGCTCTCTCGCAGTACTTC.

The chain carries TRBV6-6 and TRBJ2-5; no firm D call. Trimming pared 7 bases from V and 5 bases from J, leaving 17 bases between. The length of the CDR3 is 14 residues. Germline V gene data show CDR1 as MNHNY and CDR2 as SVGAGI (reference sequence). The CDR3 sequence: CASTLDPMGETQYF. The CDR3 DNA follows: TGTGCCAGCACCCTAGACCCAATGGGGGAGACCCAGTACTTC.

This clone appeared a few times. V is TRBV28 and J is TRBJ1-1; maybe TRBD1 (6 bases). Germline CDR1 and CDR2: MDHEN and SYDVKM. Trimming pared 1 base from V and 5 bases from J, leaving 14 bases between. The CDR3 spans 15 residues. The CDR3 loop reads CASSLYRATWTEAFF. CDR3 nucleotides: TGTGCCAGCAGTTTATACAGGGCTACTTGGACTGAAGCTTTCTTT.

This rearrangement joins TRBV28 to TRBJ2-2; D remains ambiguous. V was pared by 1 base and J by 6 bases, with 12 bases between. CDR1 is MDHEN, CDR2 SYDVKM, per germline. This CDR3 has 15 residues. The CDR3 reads CASSLLKSQAGELFF. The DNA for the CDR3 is TGTGCCAGCAGTTTATTAAAGAGCCAGGCCGGGGAGCTGTTTTTT.

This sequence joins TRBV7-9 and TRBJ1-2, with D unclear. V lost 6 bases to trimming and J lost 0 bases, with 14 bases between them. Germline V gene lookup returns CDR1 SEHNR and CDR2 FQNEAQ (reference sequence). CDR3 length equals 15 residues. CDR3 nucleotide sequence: TGTGCCAGCAGTTCCCCAGCCCCATCTAACTATGGCTACACCTTC. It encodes CASSSPAPSNYGYTF. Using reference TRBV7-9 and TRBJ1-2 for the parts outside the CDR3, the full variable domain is DTGVSQNPRHKITKRGQNVTFRCDPISEHNRLYWYRQTLGQGPEFLTYFQNEAQLEKSRLLSDRFSAERPKGSFSTLEIQRTEQGDSAMYLCASSSPAPSNYGYTFGSGTRLTVV.

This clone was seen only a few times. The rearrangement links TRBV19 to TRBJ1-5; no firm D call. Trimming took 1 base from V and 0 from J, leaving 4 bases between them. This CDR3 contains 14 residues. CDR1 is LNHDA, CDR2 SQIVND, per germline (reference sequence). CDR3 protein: CASSIGNSNQPQHF. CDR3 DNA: TGTGCCAGTAGTATAGGGAATAGCAATCAGCCCCAGCATTTT.

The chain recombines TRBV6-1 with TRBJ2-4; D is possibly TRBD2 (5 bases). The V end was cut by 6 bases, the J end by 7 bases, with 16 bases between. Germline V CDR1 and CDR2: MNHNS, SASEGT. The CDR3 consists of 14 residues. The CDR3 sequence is CASRPEGGWNIQYF. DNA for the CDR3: TGTGCCAGCAGACCCGAGGGTGGGTGGAACATTCAGTACTTC.

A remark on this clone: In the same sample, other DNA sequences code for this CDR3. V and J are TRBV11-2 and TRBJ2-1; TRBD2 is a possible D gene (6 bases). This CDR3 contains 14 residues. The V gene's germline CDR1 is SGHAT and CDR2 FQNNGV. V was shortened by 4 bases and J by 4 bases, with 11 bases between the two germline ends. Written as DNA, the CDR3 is TGTGCCAGCAGCTCGGGGAGCGGGTACAATGAGCAGTTCTTC. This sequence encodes CASSSGSGYNEQFF.

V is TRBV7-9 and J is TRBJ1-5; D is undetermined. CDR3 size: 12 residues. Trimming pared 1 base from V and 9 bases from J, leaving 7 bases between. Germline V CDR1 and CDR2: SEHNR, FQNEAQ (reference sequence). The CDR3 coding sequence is TGTGCCAGCAGCTTAGGCAGCTCGCCCCAGCATTTT. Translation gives CASSLGSSPQHF.

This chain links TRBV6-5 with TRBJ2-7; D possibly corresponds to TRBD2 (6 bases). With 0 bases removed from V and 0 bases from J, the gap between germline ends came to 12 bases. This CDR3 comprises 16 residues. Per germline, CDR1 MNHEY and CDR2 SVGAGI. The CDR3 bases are TGTGCCAGCAGTTACTCTACAGGACTATTCTCCTACGAGCAGTACTTC. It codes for CASSYSTGLFSYEQYF.

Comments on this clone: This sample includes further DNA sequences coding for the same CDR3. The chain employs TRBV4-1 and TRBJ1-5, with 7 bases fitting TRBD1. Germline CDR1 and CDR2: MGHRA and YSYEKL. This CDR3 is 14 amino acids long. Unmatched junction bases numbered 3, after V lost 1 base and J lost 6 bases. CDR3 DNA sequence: TGCGCCAGCAGCCAAGCCCAGGGGGGTCAGCCCCAGCATTTT. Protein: CASSQAQGGQPQHF.

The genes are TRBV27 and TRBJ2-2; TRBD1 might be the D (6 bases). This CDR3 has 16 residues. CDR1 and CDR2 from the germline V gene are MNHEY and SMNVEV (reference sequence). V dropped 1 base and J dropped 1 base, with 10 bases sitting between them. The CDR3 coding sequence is TGTGCCAGCAGTTTATGGAGGACAGAGAACACCGGGGAGCTGTTTTTT. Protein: CASSLWRTENTGELFF.

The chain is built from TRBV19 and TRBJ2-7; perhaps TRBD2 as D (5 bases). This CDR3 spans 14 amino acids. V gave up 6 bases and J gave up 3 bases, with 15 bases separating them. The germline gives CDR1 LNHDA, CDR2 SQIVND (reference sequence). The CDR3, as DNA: TGTGCCAGTAGGCGGGCCGCTACTTACTACGAGCAGTACTTC. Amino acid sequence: CASRRAATYYEQYF.

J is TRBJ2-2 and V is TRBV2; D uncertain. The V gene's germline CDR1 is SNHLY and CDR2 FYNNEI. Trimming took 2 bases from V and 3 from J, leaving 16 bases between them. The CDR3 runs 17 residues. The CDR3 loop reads CASSESPPRHYTGELFF. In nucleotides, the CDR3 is TGTGCCAGCAGTGAATCACCTCCTCGACACTACACCGGGGAGCTGTTTTTT.

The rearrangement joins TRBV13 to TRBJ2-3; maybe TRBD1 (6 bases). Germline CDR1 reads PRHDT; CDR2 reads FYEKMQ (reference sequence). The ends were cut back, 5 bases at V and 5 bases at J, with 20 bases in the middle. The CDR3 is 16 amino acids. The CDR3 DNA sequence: TGTGCCAGCAGCCCCGTTGGGTCGCAAGGGGGAGATACGCAGTATTTT. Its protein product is CASSPVGSQGGDTQYF.

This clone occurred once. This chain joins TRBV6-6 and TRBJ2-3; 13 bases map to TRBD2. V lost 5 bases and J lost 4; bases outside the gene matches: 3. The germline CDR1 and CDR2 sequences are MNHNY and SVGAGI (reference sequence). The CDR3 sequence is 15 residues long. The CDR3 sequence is CASSPLAGGADTQYF. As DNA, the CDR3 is TGTGCCAGCAGTCCACTAGCGGGAGGGGCAGATACGCAGTATTTT.

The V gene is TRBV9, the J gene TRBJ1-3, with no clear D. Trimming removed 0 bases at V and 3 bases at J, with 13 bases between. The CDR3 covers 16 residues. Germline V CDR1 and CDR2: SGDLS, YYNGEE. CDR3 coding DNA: TGTGCCAGCAGCGTAGGAGCTGGCAGTCTTGGAAACACCATATATTTT. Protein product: CASSVGAGSLGNTIYF.

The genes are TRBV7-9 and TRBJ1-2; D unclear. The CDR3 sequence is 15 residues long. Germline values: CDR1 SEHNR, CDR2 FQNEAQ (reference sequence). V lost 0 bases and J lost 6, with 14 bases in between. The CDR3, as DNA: TGTGCCAGCAGCTTAGCGTCTGTTCCTAAACATGGCTACACCTTC. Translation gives CASSLASVPKHGYTF.

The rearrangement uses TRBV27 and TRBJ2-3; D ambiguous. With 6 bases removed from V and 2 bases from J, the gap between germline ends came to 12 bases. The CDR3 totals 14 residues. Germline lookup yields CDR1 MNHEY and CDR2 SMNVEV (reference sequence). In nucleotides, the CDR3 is TGTGCCAGCAGGGGTAATACCTTCACAGATACGCAGTATTTT. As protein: CASRGNTFTDTQYF.

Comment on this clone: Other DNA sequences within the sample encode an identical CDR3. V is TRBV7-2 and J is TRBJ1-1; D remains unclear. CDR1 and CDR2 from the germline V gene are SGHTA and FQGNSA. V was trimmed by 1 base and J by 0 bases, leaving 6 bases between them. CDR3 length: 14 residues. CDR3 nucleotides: TGTGCCAGCAGCTTAGTTGGGTTGAACACTGAAGCTTTCTTT. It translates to CASSLVGLNTEAFF.

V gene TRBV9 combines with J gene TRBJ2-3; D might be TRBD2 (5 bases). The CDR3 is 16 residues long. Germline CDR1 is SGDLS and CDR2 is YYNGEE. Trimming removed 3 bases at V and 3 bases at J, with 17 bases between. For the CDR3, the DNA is TGTGCCAGCAGCGGCGCGGGCGGAGTAGCAACAGATACGCAGTATTTT. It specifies CASSGAGGVATDTQYF. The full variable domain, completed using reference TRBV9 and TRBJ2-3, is DSGVTQTPKHLITATGQRVTLRCSPRSGDLSVYWYQQSLDQGLQFLIQYYNGEERAKGNILERFSAQQFPDLHSELNLSSLELGDSALYFCASSGAGGVATDTQYFGPGTRLTVL.

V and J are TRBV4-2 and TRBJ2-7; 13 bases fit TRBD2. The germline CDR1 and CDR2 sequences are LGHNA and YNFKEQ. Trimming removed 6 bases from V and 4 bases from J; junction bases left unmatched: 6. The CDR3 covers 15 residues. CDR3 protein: CASRQGLAGLYEQYF. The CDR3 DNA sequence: TGTGCCAGCAGACAGGGACTAGCGGGACTATACGAGCAGTACTTC.

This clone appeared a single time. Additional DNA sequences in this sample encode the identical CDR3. CDR3 amino acids: CASSPPGETQYF. CDR3 DNA sequence: TGTGCCAGCAGCCCCCCGGGGGAGACCCAGTACTTC. The chain links TRBV9 to TRBJ2-5; D may be TRBD2 (5 bases). CDR1 is SGDLS and CDR2 is YYNGEE in the germline V gene. The CDR3 totals 12 residues. The ends were cut back, 4 bases at V and 5 bases at J, with 9 bases in the middle.